This T cell receptor (beta chain) originates from a study of cytomegalovirus exposure and HLA in healthy donors. As for the study in general: Prior work identified some 120 million unique TCR beta sequences in roughly 190 million T cells. General study results and limits: Overall, 164 TCR beta chains were annotated as cytomegalovirus-associated. The authors later found TCR association rates varying by HLA locus, with DRB1 most and HLA-C fewest.

Use of 60 Vbeta and 13 Jbeta primers characterized the PCR. Some clones are missing from TCRdb's copy, which holds only in-frame ones; the method was immunoSEQ multiplex PCR. This table holds some 150,000 clones, 75% to 85% found once. A single count supports this clone. Its antigen is undetermined. CDR3 size: 13 residues. The germline V and J ends were trimmed by 2 bases and 6 bases, with 8 bases remaining between them. CDR1 and CDR2 (germline): MDHEN, SYDVKM. Sequences were obtained from PBMCs. The chain has TRBV28 and TRBJ1-5, with no clear D. The TCR originated in a woman aged 45 to 65 in good health and CMV-seropositive. For the CDR3, the DNA is TGTGCCAGCAGTTTAGTTGGCGGTCAGCCCCAGCATTTT. This gives the protein CASSLVGGQPQHF.